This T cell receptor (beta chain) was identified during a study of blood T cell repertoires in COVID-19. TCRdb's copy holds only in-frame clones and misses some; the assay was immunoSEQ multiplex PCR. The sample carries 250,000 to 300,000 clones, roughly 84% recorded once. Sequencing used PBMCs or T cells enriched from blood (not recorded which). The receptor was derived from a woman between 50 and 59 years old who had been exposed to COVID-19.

CDR3 sequence: CASMPGTLNTGELFF. The CDR3 nucleotides are TGTGCCAGCATGCCCGGGACACTAAACACCGGGGAGCTGTTTTTT. The rearrangement joins TRBV2 to TRBJ2-2, with D maybe TRBD1 (6 bases). Trimming removed 7 bases at V and 2 bases at J, with 14 bases between. The germline CDR1 and CDR2 sequences are SNHLY and FYNNEI. The CDR3 has 15 amino acids.